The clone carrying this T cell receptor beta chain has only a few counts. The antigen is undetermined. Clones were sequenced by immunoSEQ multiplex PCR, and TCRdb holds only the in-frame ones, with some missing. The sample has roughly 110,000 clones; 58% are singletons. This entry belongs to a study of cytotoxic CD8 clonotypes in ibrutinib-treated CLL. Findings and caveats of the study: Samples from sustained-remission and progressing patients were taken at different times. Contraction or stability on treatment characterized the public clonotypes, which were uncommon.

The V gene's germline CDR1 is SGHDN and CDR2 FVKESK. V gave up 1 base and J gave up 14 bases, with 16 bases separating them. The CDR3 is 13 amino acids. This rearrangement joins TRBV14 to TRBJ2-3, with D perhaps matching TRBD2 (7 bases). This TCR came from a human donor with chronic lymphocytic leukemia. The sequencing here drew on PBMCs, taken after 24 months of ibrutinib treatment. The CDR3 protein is CASSQVGGGPPYF. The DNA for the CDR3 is TGTGCCAGCAGCCAAGTGGGCGGGGGCCCGCCGTATTTT.